The rows below give T cell receptor beta chains drawn from one sample of a study of blood T cell repertoires in COVID-19. Clones were sequenced by immunoSEQ multiplex PCR, and TCRdb holds only the in-frame ones, with some missing. The sample contains a few hundred thousand clones, 75% to 90% of which appear only once. Sequencing used peripheral blood. All receptors derive from a man between 18 and 29 years old with active or convalescent COVID-19. The CDR3 runs from the conserved cysteine through the conserved F or W. The D gene is left open where the match is weak. The listing skips clone size in some rows; elsewhere it reads once, few, many or a size class.

>TRBD2|TRBJ2-1|-|TRBV6-1
TGTGCCAGCAGTGAAGTTCCTAGCGGGAGAGTCAATGAGCAGTTCTTC
CASSEVPSGRVNEQFF
>-|TRBJ2-7|-|TRBV2
TGTGCCAGCTACCTTCCTCTCAGCGAGCAGTACTTC
CASYLPLSEQYF
>-|TRBJ1-4|-|TRBV4-3
TGCGCCAGCAGCCAAGATTGGACAGAATCTGAAAAACTGTTTTTT
CASSQDWTESEKLFF
>-|TRBJ2-5|-|TRBV5-8
TGTGCCAGCAGCTACCCACCCCCCAGACAAGAGACCCAGTACTTC
CASSYPPPRQETQYF
>TRBD2|TRBJ2-1|-|TRBV27
TGTGCCAGCAGTTTACCGGGGGGAGGGGTTGAGCAGTTCTTC
CASSLPGGGVEQFF
>-|TRBJ1-1|-|TRBV6-5
TGTGCCAGCAGTACCTTGGGCTTTGGAACTGAAGCTTTCTTT
CASSTLGFGTEAFF
>TRBD2|TRBJ2-3|-|TRBV4-3
TGCGCCAGCAGCCAAGGCGAGGCGTGGCGGGGGGGCGTAGATACGCAGTATTTT
CASSQGEAWRGGVDTQYF
>TRBD1|TRBJ1-2|-|TRBV5-1
TGCGCCAGCAGCTTTGGGACAGGGCATGGCTACACCTTC
CASSFGTGHGYTF
>-|TRBJ2-2|-|TRBV5-6
TGTGCCAGCAGCTTAGGGGGCGGGGAGCTGTTTTTT
CASSLGGGELFF
>-|TRBJ2-6|once|TRBV19
TGTGCCAGTAGCCCTTCCCTTTTCTCTGGGGCCAACGTCCTGACTTTC
CASSPSLFSGANVLTF
>-|TRBJ1-2|-|TRBV7-2
TGTGCCAGCAGCTTCAACAGGGACAACTATGGCTACACCTTC
CASSFNRDNYGYTF
>TRBD1|TRBJ1-4|-|TRBV4-1
TGCGCCAGCAGCCAGAGGACAGGAGCCTTCGAAAAACTGTTTTTT
CASSQRTGAFEKLFF
>TRBD2|TRBJ2-7|few|TRBV10-1
TGCGCCAGCAGTGAGTCGCTAGCGGGAGCGGACGAGCAGTACTTC
CASSESLAGADEQYF
>-|TRBJ2-3|-|TRBV13
TGTGCCAGCAGCCTCCCGGGACTGAGCACAGATACGCAGTATTTT
CASSLPGLSTDTQYF
>-|TRBJ1-4|-|TRBV5-5
TGTGCCAGCGGGGAGGTTAATGAAAAACTGTTTTTT
CASGEVNEKLFF
>TRBD1|TRBJ2-5|-|TRBV28
TGTGCCAGCAGACCTAGGACAGGGATACGTTTTCAAGAGACCCAGTACTTC
CASRPRTGIRFQETQYF
>TRBD2|TRBJ2-3|-|TRBV15
TGTGCCACCAGGAGTAGCGGGAGAACAGATACGCAGTATTTT
CATRSSGRTDTQYF
>-|TRBJ1-1|-|TRBV5-1
TGCGCCAGCAGCCCCCCGAGTGGGGCGGGATTCACTGAAGCTTTCTTT
CASSPPSGAGFTEAFF
>-|TRBJ2-7|-|TRBV6-2/TRBV6-3
TGTGCCAGCAGTTACGGGGGCCGCTACGAGCAGTACTTC
CASSYGGRYEQYF
>-|TRBJ2-7|-|TRBV6-5
TGTGCCAGCAGTTACTCGACTAGGGGCCGGGACTACGAGCAGTACTTC
CASSYSTRGRDYEQYF
>-|TRBJ2-7|few|TRBV4-1
TGCGCCAGCAGCCAAGAGACAGGTGCCTACGAGCAGTACTTC
CASSQETGAYEQYF
>-|TRBJ1-1|-|TRBV9
TGTGCCAGCAGTAGCAGCGGGGCCGAGGAAGGTGAAGCTTTCTTT
CASSSSGAEEGEAFF
>-|TRBJ2-3|-|TRBV14
TGTGCCAGCAGCCAAGATCCAGGAGATACGCAGTATTTT
CASSQDPGDTQYF
>TRBD1|TRBJ1-6|-|TRBV7-2
TGTGCCAGCAGCTTTCCGGGACAGGGGAATTCACCCCTCCACTTT
CASSFPGQGNSPLHF
>TRBD1|TRBJ2-2|-|TRBV7-3
TGTGCCAGCAGCTTCTTGGGGAGCCGACAGGGCGAAACCGGGGAGCTGTTTTTT
CASSFLGSRQGETGELFF
>-|TRBJ2-7|-|TRBV7-2
TGTGCCAGCACGAATAGGGGGGGTCCCTCCTCCTACGAGCAGTACTTC
CASTNRGGPSSYEQYF
>-|TRBJ1-2|-|TRBV29-1
TGCAGCGTTGAAGGGGTGGCAGGGTCTAACTATGGCTACACCTTC
CSVEGVAGSNYGYTF
>TRBD1|TRBJ1-2|-|TRBV7-9
TGTGCCAGCAGCTCCGGACAGGAGGATCCCCGTTACAGCTATGGCTACACCTTC
CASSSGQEDPRYSYGYTF
>TRBD2|TRBJ2-4|-|TRBV28
TGTGCCAGCAGCCCACAGGGGACTAGCGTGACCAAAAACATTCAGTACTTC
CASSPQGTSVTKNIQYF
>TRBD1|TRBJ2-7|-|TRBV10-1
TGCGCCAGCAGCCCGTTAGTTGGGACAGGATCCTACGAGCAGTACTTC
CASSPLVGTGSYEQYF